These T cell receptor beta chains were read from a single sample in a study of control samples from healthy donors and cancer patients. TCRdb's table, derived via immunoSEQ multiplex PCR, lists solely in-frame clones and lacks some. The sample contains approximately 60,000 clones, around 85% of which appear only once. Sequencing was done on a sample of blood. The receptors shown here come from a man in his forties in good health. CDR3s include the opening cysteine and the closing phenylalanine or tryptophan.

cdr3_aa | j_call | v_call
CAWSVPADTQYF | TRBJ2-3 | TRBV30
CASSLGASRYGYTF | TRBJ1-2 | TRBV11-2
CASSLLGQGAYEQYF | TRBJ2-7 | TRBV27
CASSYYLGAQVSEAFF | TRBJ1-1 | TRBV5-4
CASSYVIRGNREETGELFF | TRBJ2-2 | TRBV5-8
CASKRDSNQETQYF | TRBJ2-5 | TRBV11-1
CASSEGMVFEQYF | TRBJ2-7 | TRBV28
CASMGTRIAGANTEAFF | TRBJ1-1 | TRBV27
CASSLAGRSTDTQYF | TRBJ2-3 | TRBV7-9
CASTTRGGTDTQYF | TRBJ2-3 | TRBV6-5
CASSLGQGVYEQYF | TRBJ2-7 | TRBV27
CASSVGGSVEKLFF | TRBJ1-4 | TRBV2
CASSFMGLAGGPVYEQYF | TRBJ2-7 | TRBV28
CASSVRQDRPSYEQYF | TRBJ2-7 | TRBV9
CSVRGGGYYEQYF | TRBJ2-7 | TRBV29-1
CASSSGGGNQPQHF | TRBJ1-5 | TRBV28
CASSTPAGATDTQYF | TRBJ2-3 | TRBV19
CASCVSYNTGELFF | TRBJ2-2 | TRBV19
CAGLAPDSGANVLTF | TRBJ2-6 | TRBV6-6
CASSPTEGGFKRTQYF | TRBJ2-5 | TRBV11-2
CASSWDLYNEQFF | TRBJ2-1 | TRBV28
CASSLGGPQSEQYF | TRBJ2-7 | TRBV7-3
CASSFYLAGDEQYF | TRBJ2-7 | TRBV4-1
CAISETTVEAFF | TRBJ1-1 | TRBV10-3
CAWKAPDSTNSPLHF | TRBJ1-6 | TRBV30
CASSVDRPYSPLHF | TRBJ1-6 | TRBV2
CSAGDDEQFF | TRBJ2-1 | TRBV20-1
CASSVGNLGETQYF | TRBJ2-5 | TRBV9
CASSFLDWREGNEQFF | TRBJ2-1 | TRBV5-8
CAISPLRDRGTSLEKLFF | TRBJ1-4 | TRBV10-3
CAMGSNNEQFF | TRBJ2-1 | TRBV10-3
CASSRTLYSNQPQHF | TRBJ1-5 | TRBV6-5
CASSFLLGANSPLHF | TRBJ1-6 | TRBV7-2
CATSRATGTTDTQYF | TRBJ2-3 | TRBV15
CASSIGVSIQETQYF | TRBJ2-5 | TRBV19
CASSLGTLPYGYTF | TRBJ1-2 | TRBV5-6
CASTLRGAGGYEQYF | TRBJ2-7 | TRBV5-6
CASSYSPAGVGNEQFF | TRBJ2-1 | TRBV6-5
CASSWGTREGYEQYF | TRBJ2-7 | TRBV5-1
CASGRVKNNEQFF | TRBJ2-1 | TRBV12-5
CASSPGTGGGYGYTF | TRBJ1-2 | TRBV5-6
CASSLGGTGVKSETQYF | TRBJ2-5 | TRBV7-2
CASSLARGTSGGYEQYF | TRBJ2-7 | TRBV7-2
CATSRDQGAPQPQHF | TRBJ1-5 | TRBV15
CASSYRSDTGELFF | TRBJ2-2 | TRBV6-2/TRBV6-3
CASSQVQGGDRVTQYF | TRBJ2-5 | TRBV4-2
CASSQGSYEKLFF | TRBJ1-4 | TRBV3-1/TRBV3-2
CASSQDDRGSYEQYF | TRBJ2-7 | TRBV4-3
CATSDPRKNEQFF | TRBJ2-1 | TRBV24-1